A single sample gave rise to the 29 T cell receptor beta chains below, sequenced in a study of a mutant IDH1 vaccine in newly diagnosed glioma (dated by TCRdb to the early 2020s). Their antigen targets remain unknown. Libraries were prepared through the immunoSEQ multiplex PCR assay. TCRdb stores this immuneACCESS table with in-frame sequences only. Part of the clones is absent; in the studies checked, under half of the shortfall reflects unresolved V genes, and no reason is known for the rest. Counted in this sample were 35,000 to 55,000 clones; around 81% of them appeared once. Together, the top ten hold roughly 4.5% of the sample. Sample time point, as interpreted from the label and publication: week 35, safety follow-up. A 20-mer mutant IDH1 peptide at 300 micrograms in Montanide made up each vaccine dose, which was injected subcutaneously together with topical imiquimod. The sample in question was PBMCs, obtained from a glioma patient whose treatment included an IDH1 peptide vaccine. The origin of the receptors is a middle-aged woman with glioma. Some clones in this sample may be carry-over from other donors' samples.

DNA for the CDR3: TGCGCCAGCAGCCCGGACAGTTCCCGTCAGCCCCAGCATTTT. Amino acids: CASSPDSSRQPQHF. This chain uses TRBV5-1 with TRBJ1-5, with a possible D match to TRBD1 (6 bases). The CDR3 is 14 residues long. V was trimmed by 4 bases and J by 6 bases, leaving 14 bases between them. The V gene's germline CDR1 is SGHRS and CDR2 YFSETQ.

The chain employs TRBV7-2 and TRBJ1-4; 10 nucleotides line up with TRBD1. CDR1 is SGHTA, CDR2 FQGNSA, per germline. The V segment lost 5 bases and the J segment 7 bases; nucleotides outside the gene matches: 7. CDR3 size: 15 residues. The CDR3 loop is CASSPRDRGIEKLFF. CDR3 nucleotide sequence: TGTGCCAGCAGCCCTCGGGACAGGGGTATTGAAAAACTGTTTTTT.

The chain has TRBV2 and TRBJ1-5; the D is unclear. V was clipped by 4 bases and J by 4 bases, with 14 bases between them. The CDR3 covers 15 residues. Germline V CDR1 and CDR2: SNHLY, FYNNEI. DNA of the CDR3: TGTGCCAGCAGTGCCGAGGAAACCGGTAATCAGCCCCAGCATTTT. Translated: CASSAEETGNQPQHF.

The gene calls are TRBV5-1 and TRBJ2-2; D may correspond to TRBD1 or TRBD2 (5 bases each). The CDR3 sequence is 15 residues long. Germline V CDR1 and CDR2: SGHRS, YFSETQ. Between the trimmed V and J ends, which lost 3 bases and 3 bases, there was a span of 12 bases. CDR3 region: CASSYPGRDTGELFF. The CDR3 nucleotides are TGCGCCAGCAGCTACCCAGGGCGGGACACCGGGGAGCTGTTTTTT.

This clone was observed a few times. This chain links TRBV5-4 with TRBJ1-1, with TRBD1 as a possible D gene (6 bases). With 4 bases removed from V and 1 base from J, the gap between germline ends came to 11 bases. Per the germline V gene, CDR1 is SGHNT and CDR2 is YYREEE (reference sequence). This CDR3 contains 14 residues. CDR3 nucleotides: TGTGCCAGCAGCCCGGGACATCAGAACACTGAAGCTTTCTTT. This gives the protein CASSPGHQNTEAFF.

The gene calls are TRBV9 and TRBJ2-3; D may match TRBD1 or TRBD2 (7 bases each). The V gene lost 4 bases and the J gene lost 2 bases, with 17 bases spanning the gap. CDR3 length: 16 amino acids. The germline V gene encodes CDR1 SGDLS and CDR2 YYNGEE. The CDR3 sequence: CASSLGGRGPTDTQYF. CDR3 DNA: TGTGCCAGCAGCCTTGGTGGGAGGGGGCCCACAGATACGCAGTATTTT.

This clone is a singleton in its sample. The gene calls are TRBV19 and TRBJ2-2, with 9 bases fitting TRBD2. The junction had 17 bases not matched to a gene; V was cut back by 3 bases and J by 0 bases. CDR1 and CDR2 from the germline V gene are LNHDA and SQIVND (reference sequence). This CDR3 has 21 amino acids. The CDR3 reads CASSMLWMREGGGTNTGELFF. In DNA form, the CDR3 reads TGTGCCAGTAGTATGCTTTGGATGCGGGAGGGCGGTGGAACGAACACCGGGGAGCTGTTTTTT.

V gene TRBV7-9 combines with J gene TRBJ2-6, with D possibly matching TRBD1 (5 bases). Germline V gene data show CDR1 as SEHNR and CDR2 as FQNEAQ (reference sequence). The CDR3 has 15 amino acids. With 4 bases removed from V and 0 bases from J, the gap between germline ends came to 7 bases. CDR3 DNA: TGTGCCAGCAGCTCTGACAGCTCTGGGGCCAACGTCCTGACTTTC. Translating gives CASSSDSSGANVLTF. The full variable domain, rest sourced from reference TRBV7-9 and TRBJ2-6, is DTGVSQNPRHKITKRGQNVTFRCDPISEHNRLYWYRQTLGQGPEFLTYFQNEAQLEKSRLLSDRFSAERPKGSFSTLEIQRTEQGDSAMYLCASSSDSSGANVLTFGAGSRLTVL.

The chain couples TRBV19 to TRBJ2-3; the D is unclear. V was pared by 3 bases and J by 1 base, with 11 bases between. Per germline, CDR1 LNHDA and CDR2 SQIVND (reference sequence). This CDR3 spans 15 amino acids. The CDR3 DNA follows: TGTGCCAGTAGTATGAATCCGGTGGGCACAGATACGCAGTATTTT. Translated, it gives CASSMNPVGTDTQYF. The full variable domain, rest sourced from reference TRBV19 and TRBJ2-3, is DGGITQSPKYLFRKEGQNVTLSCEQNLNHDAMYWYRQDPGQGLRLIYYSQIVNDFQKGDIAEGYSVSREKKESFPLTVTSAQKNPTAFYLCASSMNPVGTDTQYFGPGTRLTVL.

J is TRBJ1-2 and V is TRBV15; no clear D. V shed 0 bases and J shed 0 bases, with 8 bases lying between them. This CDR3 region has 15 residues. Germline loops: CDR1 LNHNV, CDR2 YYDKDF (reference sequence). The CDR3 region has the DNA TGTGCCACCAGCAGAGATCCCGCAGCTAACTATGGCTACACCTTC. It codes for CATSRDPAANYGYTF.

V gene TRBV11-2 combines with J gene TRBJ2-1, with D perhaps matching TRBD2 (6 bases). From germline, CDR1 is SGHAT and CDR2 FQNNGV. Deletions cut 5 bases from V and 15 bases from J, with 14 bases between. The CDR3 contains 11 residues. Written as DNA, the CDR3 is TGTGCCAGCAGCCTCCGGGACTCTCGGTTCTTC. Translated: CASSLRDSRFF.

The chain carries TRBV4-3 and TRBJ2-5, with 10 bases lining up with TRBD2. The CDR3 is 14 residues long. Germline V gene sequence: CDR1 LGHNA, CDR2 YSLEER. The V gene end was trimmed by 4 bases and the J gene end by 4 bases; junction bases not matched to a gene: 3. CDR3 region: CASSPLAGVETQYF. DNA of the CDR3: TGCGCCAGCAGCCCGCTAGCGGGAGTAGAGACCCAGTACTTC.

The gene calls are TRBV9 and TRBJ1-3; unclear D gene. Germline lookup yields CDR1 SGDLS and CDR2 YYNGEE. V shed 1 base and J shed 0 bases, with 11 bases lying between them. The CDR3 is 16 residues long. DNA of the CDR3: TGTGCCAGCAGCGTAAAGGGCGACCCCTCTGGAAACACCATATATTTT. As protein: CASSVKGDPSGNTIYF.

The CDR3 region is CASSDRDGSNYGYTF. The CDR3, as DNA: TGTGCCAGCAGTGACCGGGACGGCTCTAACTATGGCTACACCTTC. This chain joins TRBV6-6 and TRBJ1-2; possible D gene TRBD1, 5 bases. V was shortened by 5 bases and J by 0 bases, with 13 bases between the two germline ends. CDR1 is MNHNY and CDR2 is SVGAGI in the germline V gene (reference sequence). CDR3 length: 15 residues.

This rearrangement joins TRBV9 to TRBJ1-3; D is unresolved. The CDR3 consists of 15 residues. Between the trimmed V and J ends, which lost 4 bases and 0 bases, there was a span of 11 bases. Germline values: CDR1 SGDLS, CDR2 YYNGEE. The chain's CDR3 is CASSSDGYSGNTIYF. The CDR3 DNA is TGTGCCAGCAGCTCCGACGGTTACTCTGGAAACACCATATATTTT.

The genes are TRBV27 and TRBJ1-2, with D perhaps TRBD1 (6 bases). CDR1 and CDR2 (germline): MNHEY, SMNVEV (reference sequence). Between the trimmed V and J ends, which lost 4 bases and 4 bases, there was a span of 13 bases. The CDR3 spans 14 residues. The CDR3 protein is CASSSTGPSYGYTF. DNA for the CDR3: TGTGCCAGCAGTTCCACAGGGCCCTCCTATGGCTACACCTTC.

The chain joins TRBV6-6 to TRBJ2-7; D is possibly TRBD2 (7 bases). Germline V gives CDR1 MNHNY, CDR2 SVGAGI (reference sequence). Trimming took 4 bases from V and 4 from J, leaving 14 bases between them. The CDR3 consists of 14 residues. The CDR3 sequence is CASSWEGDLYEQYF. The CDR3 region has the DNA TGTGCCAGCAGTTGGGAGGGGGACCTTTACGAGCAGTACTTC.

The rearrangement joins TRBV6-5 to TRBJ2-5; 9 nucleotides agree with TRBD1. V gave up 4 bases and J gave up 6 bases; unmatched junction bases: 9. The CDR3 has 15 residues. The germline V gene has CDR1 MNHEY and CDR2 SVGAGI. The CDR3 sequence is CASSSGTGKVKTQYF. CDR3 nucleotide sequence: TGTGCCAGCAGTTCCGGGACAGGGAAAGTGAAGACCCAGTACTTC.

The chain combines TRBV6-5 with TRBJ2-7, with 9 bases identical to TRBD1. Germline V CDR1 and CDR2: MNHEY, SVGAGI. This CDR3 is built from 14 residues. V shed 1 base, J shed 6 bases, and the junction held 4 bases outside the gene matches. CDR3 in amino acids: CASSYLQGAGEQYF. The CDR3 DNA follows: TGTGCCAGCAGTTACTTACAGGGGGCTGGCGAGCAGTACTTC.

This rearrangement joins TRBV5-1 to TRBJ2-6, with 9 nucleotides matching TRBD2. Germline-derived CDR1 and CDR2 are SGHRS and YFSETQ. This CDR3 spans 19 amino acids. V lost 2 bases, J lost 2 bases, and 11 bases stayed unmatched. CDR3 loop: CASSFSPSGTRTGANVLTF. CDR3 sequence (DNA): TGCGCCAGCAGCTTCAGTCCTAGCGGGACGCGGACTGGGGCCAACGTCCTGACTTTC.

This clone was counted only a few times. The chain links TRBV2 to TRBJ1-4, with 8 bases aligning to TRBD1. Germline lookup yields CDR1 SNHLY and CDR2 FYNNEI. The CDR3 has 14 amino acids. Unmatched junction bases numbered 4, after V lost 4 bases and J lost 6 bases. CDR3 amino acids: CASSAGTGYEKLFF. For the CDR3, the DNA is TGTGCCAGCAGTGCCGGGACAGGATATGAAAAACTGTTTTTT.

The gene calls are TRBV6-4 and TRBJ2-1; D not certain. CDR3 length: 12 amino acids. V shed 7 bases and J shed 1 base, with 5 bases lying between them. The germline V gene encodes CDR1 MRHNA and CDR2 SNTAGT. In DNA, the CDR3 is TGTGCCAGCACAGCATCCTACAATGAGCAGTTCTTC. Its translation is CASTASYNEQFF.

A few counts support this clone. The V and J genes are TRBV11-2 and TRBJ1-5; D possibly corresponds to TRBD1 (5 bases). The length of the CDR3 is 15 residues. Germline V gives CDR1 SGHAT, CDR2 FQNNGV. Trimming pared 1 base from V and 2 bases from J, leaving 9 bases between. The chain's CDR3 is CASSLAGMGNQPQHF. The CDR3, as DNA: TGTGCCAGCAGCTTAGCAGGGATGGGCAATCAGCCCCAGCATTTT.

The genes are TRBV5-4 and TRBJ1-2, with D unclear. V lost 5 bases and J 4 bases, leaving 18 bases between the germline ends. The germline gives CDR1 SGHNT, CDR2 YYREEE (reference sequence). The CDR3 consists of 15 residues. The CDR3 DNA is TGTGCCAGCAGTTACCTTCCGGCAGGCTTCTATGGCTACACCTTC. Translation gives CASSYLPAGFYGYTF.

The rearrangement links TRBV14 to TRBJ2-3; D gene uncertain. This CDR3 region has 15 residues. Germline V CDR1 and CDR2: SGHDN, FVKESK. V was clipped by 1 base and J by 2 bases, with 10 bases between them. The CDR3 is CASSQVVQFTDTQYF. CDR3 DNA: TGTGCCAGCAGCCAAGTAGTACAGTTCACAGATACGCAGTATTTT.

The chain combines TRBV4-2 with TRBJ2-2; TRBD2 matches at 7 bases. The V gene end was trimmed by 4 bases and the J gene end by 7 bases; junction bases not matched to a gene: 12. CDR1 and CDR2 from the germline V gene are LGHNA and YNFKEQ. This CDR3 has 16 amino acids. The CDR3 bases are TGTGCCAGCAGCCGAAGCCAGGGACTACCTAGCGGGGAGCTGTTTTTT. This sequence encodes CASSRSQGLPSGELFF.

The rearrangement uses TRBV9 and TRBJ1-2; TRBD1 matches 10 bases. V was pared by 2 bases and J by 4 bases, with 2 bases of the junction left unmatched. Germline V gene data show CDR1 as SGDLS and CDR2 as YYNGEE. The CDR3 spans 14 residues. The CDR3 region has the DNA TGTGCCAGCAGCGTGACAGGGGGCGGCTATGGCTACACCTTC. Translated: CASSVTGGGYGYTF.

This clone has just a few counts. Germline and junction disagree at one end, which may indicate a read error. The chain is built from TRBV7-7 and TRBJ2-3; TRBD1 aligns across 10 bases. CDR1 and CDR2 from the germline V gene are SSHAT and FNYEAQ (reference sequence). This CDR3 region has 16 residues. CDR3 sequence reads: CASSDPGQGNTDTQYF. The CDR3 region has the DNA TGTGCTAGCAGCGACCCGGGACAGGGGAACACAGATACGCAGTATTTT.

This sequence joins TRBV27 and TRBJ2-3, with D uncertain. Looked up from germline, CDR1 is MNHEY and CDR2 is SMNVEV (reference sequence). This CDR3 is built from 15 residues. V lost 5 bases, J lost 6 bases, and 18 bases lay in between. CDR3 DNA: TGTGCCAGCAGTCCAATAACAGAGTACAGCGATACGCAGTATTTT. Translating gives CASSPITEYSDTQYF.